The present TCR beta chain was sequenced within a study of cytomegalovirus exposure and HLA in healthy donors (dated by TCRdb to between 2016 and 2019). A note on the overall study: An earlier analysis of roughly 570 of the donors reported over 250 Gb of sequence data and around 110 million unique TCR beta sequences obtained from about 200 million T cells. The number of donors typed differed by locus, with roughly 629-640 for A, B, C, DRB1 and DQB1, more than 500 for DQA1, over 600 for DPA1, and around 430 for DPB1. Of the approximately 400 genotyped donors, 65% to 90% were placed in the genetic ancestry cluster associated with self-reported Caucasian donors. A later analysis re-analyzed previously published TCR beta repertoires from several hundred donors and added high-resolution HLA genotyping to study TCR occurrence patterns. To predict cytomegalovirus infection status, the study brought together high-throughput TCR immunosequencing, statistical association of individual TCRs with disease status, and machine learning. Among approximately 370 genotyped donors of the cohort, an average of approximately 240,000 unique TCR beta nucleotide sequences was sequenced per donor, of which about 20% were non-productive. Using immunosequencing, the study profiled T cell repertoires from some 670 subjects and related those repertoires to cytomegalovirus serostatus. Alongside the repertoire data, information on donor age, sex, ethnicity and CMV serostatus was compiled. Both class I and class II loci were covered by HLA typing, at four-digit resolution. In the later analysis, no new phenotypic data were used to find candidate immune exposures; instead, reliance was placed on TCR beta sequences and their occurrence across donors. The aim of the study was to test whether cataloging public T cell receptors could identify signatures of past pathogen exposure. An earlier analysis of fewer than 750 of the donors used high-throughput TCR beta sequencing to judge whether each TCR beta V gene segment behaved as functional or pseudogenic. Genome-wide SNP genotypes for about 60% of the 666 donors were used in a later genetic analysis, which treated that subset as a discovery cohort. About 300 gigabases of sequencing data and around 85 million unique TCR sequences made up an early release that covered several hundred HLA-typed donors. In addition to the first cohort of several hundred subjects, a separate validation cohort of 120 different subjects was used. Because of strong linkage in the cohort, five DR-DQ haplotypes were treated as single units for association and clustering. All discovery cohort repertoires had been generated using a single sequencing platform. General conclusions and limits of the study: Fewer than 20 rarely observed V segments, including chromosome 9 orphons, were excluded from the earlier analysis of several hundred of the donors because counts were too low. CMV serostatus was the only immune exposure information available for the cohort. In a later genetic analysis, a missense DCLRE1C variant was associated with V-gene and J-gene trimming of TCR beta chains, and the association was replicated in an independent cohort. While some public TCRs were present in many individuals, most TCR sequences turned up only very rarely across donors. In a later analysis, some 18,000 TCR beta sequences were associated with specific HLA alleles at a false discovery rate of 0.05. A group of highly shared sequence variants was considered likely to be a technical artifact of the sequencing pipeline. According to a later analysis, parvovirus B19, influenza, CMV and Epstein-Barr virus appeared linked to several top co-occurrence clusters. It was suggested by the authors that the approach could potentially be generalized to other disease states and immunological phenotypes. A later genetic analysis reported fewer N-insertions in productive TCRs among donors in an Asian-associated ancestry cluster than the approximately 670-donor mean. A later analysis found that TCR association rates varied across HLA loci, with DRB1 alleles showing the most associated TCRs and HLA-C alleles the fewest. Cytomegalovirus status was reported to be diagnosed by the classifier with high specificity and sensitivity in both the original and validation cohorts. Presence/absence analyses assumed roughly uniform sequencing depth across donors, an assumption that may not hold. HLA typing was unavailable for some donors at each locus, so association tests used only the typed subset. In the study, 164 TCR beta chains were listed as associated with cytomegalovirus. An earlier analysis of approximately 570 of the donors showed that most TCR beta V segments appeared in productive rearrangements either about 87% or about 30% of the time, which broadly matched IMGT annotations. According to a later analysis, most CMV-associated TCR beta chains appeared to be HLA-restricted, and the HLA associations seemed to be driven largely by CMV exposure. Some IMGT-functional V segments, including TRBV6-2 and TRBV6-3, could not be distinguished by the 87-base-pair reads and were therefore excluded. A few of the identified cytomegalovirus-associated TCR beta chains were confirmed in vitro to be specific for cytomegalovirus antigens. In a later analysis, HLA-associated TCR beta chains were found to be more clonally expanded and to have lower generation probabilities than equally common non-associated chains. When HLA alleles, especially DR and DQ, strongly co-occurred, attributing TCR associations to individual alleles was difficult. Correlated functional status among segregating V segments might reflect linkage disequilibrium, but an unknown experimental factor could not be ruled out. The cohort was sequenced for TCR beta chains only, and without alpha or paired-chain data the features that could be detected were limited. A further reported finding was that TCR beta sequences accurately predicted the HLA-A and HLA-B alleles for most subjects in the first cohort.

Libraries were constructed by the immunoSEQ multiplex PCR assay. For the multiplex PCR, a mixture combining 60 forward primers for TCR Vbeta segments and 13 reverse primers for TCR Jbeta segments was used. The CDR3 region of rearranged TCR beta genes was amplified from genomic DNA with a multiplex PCR assay. On the Illumina HiSeq System, the amplified TCR beta libraries were sequenced as 87-base-pair reads. In the source study's methods: A later analysis tallied 80 million to 95 million unique TCR beta chains across the roughly 610 repertoires, and some 12 million of those chains were shared by two or more donors. A nearest-neighbor algorithm error-corrected the raw reads and collapsed the reads into unique sequences, merging closely related sequences to remove PCR and sequencing errors. To assign V, D and J gene segments, CDR3 sequences were aligned to IMGT reference sequences. For a sequence to be retained, a match of at least six nucleotides to both a V gene segment and a J gene segment was required. Rearrangements were classified as productive when the CDR3 lacked stop codons and remained in frame with V and J, and all other rearrangements were classified as non-productive. Following IMGT convention, CDR3 was defined as the stretch from the second conserved V-encoded cysteine up to the conserved J-encoded phenylalanine. Sequences without an unambiguous match to a single V gene segment were excluded from the earlier analysis of about 630 of the donors. An earlier analysis of about 590 of the donors classified V segments as functional when productive rearrangements were above 56.7% and as segregating when the standard deviation between donors was above 5%. A statistical classification framework was built to diagnose cytomegalovirus status from the catalog of TCR beta chain sequences. In a later analysis, TCR nucleotide sequences were compared against IMGT/GENE-DB human TR gene sequences so that V and J genes could be assigned. The TCRdist pipeline was used in a later analysis to assign CDR3 sequences and most-parsimonious VDJ recombination scenarios. In a later analysis, every TCR beta chain was defined by the combination of its CDR3 amino acid sequence and its V-gene family, and reads without a unique V-gene family were dropped. As a way to deal with suspected cross-contamination and a sequencing artifact, a later analysis dropped roughly 600 nucleotide sequences that were highly shared and had low generation probability. In a later analysis, a clonal expansion index for each public chain was calculated from normalized within-repertoire ranks of inferred template counts. In a later analysis, generation probabilities were computed with a VDJ recombination model fitted to out-of-frame rearrangements, and the resulting probabilities were checked against IGoR. A later analysis scored TCR-TCR, TCR-HLA and TCR-CMV co-occurrence with hypergeometric tests, applying a repertoire-size bias correction to TCR pairs. To estimate false discovery rates, a later analysis permuted the HLA or CMV assignments 20 times. In a later analysis, co-occurring TCRs were grouped with DBSCAN, and TCRdist sequence similarity was added when clustering was performed within HLA-allele-positive subsets. Repertoires with fewer than 30,000 or more than 120,000 public chains were left out of co-occurrence clustering, as were five repertoires with anomalous nucleotide sharing. The table was pulled from immuneACCESS by TCRdb, which kept in-frame rearrangements only. Such tables lose some clones; where checked, under half of the loss comes from unresolved V genes, and the rest has no known cause. For V, J and clone size, that table is used; D and trimming come from the DNA. The sample has about 180,000 clones on record, 77% of them singletons. About 1.5% of the sample is taken by the ten largest.

A remark on this clone: No antigen is known for it. There are no base qualities to consult, and no much larger clone falls within one base.

The cohort consisted of hundreds of healthy bone marrow donors. Cohort members were all nominally healthy when sampled, although unrecorded immune exposures were likely present. The donor tested CMV seronegative and was one of the 352 seronegative cohort members. A peripheral blood sample was provided by each donor, and peripheral blood mononuclear cells were used for TCR beta sequencing. The Qiagen DNeasy Blood Extraction Kit was used to extract genomic DNA from the blood cell samples. V is reduced by 0 bases and J by 4 bases, leaving a spacing of 13 bases between them. Reading the germline V gene gives CDR1 SGDLS and CDR2 YYNGEE. The CDR3 spans 15 residues, from the cysteine through the phenylalanine. The sequence is cut down to CDR3 DNA, 45 bases in frame from base 1.

Sequenced: PBMCs. The rearrangement combines TRBV9 with TRBJ1-1; D gene: possibly TRBD1, on 5 matching bases. The source is a man in his late teens or twenties in good health and CMV-seronegative. The CDR3 amino acid sequence is: CASSVAGGSSTEAFF. The sequenced DNA is TGTGCCAGCAGCGTAGCGGGGGGGAGCAGCACTGAAGCTTTCTTT.